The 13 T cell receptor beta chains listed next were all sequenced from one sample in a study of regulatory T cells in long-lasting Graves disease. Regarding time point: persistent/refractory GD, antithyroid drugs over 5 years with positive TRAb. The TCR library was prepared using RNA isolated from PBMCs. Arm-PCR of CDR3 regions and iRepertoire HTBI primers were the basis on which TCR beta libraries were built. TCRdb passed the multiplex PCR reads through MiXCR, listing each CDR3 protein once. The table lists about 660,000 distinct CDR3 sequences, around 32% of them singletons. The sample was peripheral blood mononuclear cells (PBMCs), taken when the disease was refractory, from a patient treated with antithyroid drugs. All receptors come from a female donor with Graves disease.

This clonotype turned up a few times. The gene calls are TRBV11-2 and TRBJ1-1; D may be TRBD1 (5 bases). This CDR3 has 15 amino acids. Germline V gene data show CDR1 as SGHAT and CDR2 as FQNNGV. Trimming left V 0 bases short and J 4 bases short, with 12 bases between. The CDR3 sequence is CASSLDPGQATEAFF. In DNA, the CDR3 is TGTGCCAGCAGCTTAGATCCAGGGCAGGCCACTGAAGCTTTCTTT.

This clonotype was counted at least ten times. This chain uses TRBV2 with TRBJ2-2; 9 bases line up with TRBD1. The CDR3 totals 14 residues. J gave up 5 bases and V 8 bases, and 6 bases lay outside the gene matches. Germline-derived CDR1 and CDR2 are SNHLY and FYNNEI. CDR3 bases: TGTGCCAGCTCTGGGACAGGGAGTACCGGGGAGCTGTTTTTT. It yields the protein CASSGTGSTGELFF. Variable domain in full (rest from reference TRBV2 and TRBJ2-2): EPEVTQTPSHQVTQMGQEVILRCVPISNHLYFYWYRQILGQKVEFLVSFYNNEISEKSEIFDDQFSVERPDGSNFTLKIRSTKLEDSAMYFCASSGTGSTGELFFGEGSRLTVL.

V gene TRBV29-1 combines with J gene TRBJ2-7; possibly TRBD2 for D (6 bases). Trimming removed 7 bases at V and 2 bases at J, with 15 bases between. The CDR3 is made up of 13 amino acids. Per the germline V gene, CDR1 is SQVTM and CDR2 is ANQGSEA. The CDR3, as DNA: TGCAGCGCCGGGGGAAGGAGGCCCTACGAGCAGTACTTC. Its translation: CSAGGRRPYEQYF.

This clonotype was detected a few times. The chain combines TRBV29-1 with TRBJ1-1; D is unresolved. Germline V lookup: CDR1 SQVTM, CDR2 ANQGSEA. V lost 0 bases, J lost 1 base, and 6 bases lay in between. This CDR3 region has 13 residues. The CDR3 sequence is CSVEDRRNTEAFF. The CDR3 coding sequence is TGCAGCGTTGAAGACAGGAGGAACACTGAAGCTTTCTTT.

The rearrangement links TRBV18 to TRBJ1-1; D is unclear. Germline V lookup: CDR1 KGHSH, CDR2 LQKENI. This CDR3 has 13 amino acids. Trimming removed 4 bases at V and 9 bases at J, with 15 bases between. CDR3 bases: TGTGCCAGCTCACTCCGGCCGCCTTTGAAAGCTTTCTTT. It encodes CASSLRPPLKAFF.

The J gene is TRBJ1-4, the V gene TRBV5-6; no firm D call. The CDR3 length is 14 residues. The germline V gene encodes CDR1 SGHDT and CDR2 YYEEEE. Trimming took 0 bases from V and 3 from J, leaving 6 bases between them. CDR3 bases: TGTGCCAGCAGCTTGGAAGGGCCTAATGAAAAACTGTTTTTT. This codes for CASSLEGPNEKLFF.

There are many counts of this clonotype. Written as DNA, the CDR3 is TGTGCCAGCAGTCCATGGAGGGACACTGAAGCTTTCTTT. This translates into CASSPWRDTEAFF. J is TRBJ1-1 and V is TRBV12-3 or TRBV12-4; D gene ambiguous. This CDR3 has 13 amino acids. V lost 5 bases and J 3 bases, leaving 10 bases between the germline ends.

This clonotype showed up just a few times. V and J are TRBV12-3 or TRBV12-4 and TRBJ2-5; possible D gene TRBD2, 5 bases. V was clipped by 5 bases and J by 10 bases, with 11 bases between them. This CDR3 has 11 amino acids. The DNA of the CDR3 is TGTGCCAGCAGTATTAAGGAGGACCAGTACTTC. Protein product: CASSIKEDQYF.

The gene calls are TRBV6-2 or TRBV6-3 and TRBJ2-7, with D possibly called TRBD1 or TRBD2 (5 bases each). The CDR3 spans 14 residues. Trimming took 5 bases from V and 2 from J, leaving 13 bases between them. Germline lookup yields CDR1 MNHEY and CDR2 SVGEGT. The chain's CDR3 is CASSEAGSPYEQYF. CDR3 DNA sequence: TGTGCCAGCAGTGAAGCAGGGAGCCCCTACGAGCAGTACTTC.

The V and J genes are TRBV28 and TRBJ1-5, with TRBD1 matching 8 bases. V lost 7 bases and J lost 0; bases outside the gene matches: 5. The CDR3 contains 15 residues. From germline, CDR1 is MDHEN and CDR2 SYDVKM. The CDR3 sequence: CASTMTGVSNQPQHF. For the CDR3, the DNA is TGTGCCAGCACTATGACAGGGGTTAGCAATCAGCCCCAGCATTTT.

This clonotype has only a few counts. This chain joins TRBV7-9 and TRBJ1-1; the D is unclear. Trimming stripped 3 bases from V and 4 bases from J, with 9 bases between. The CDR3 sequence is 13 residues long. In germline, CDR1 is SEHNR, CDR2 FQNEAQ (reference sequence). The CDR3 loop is CASSFGSTTEAFF. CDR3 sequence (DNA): TGTGCCAGCAGCTTTGGTAGCACCACTGAAGCTTTCTTT. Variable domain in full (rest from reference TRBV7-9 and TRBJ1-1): DTGVSQNPRHKITKRGQNVTFRCDPISEHNRLYWYRQTLGQGPEFLTYFQNEAQLEKSRLLSDRFSAERPKGSFSTLEIQRTEQGDSAMYLCASSFGSTTEAFFGQGTRLTVV.

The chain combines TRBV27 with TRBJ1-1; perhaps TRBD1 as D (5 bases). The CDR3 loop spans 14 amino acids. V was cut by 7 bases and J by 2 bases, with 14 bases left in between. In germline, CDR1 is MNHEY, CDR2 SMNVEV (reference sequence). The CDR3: CASNQGRGNTEAFF. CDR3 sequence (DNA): TGTGCCAGCAACCAGGGACGGGGAAACACTGAAGCTTTCTTT.

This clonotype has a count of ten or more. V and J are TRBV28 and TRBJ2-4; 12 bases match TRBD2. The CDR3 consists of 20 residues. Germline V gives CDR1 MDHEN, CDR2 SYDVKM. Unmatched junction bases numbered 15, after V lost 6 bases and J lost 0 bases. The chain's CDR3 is CASRPLLPGLAGLAKNIQYF. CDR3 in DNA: TGTGCCAGCAGACCGCTCCTGCCGGGACTAGCGGGCCTAGCCAAAAACATTCAGTACTTC.